This T cell receptor beta chain was profiled in a study of blood T cell repertoires in COVID-19. Study summary: The United States, Italy and Spain were the sources of the acute and convalescent COVID-19 samples. T cells, B-cell-depleted T cells, or PBMCs provided the cDNA or gDNA that served as material.

Germline lookup yields CDR1 MDHEN and CDR2 SYDVKM. Trimming removed 6 bases from V and 4 bases from J, with 7 bases in between. The CDR3 spans 12 residues. Clones were sequenced by immunoSEQ multiplex PCR, and TCRdb holds only the in-frame ones, with some missing. This sample has 350,000 to 450,000 clones, with around 87% found just once. The clonotype originates from a woman aged 55-70 years with COVID-19, enrolled during active disease. Sequenced: peripheral blood. The J gene is TRBJ1-5, the V gene TRBV28; the D is unclear. CDR3 sequence (DNA): TGTGCCAGCAGGATACTAAATCAGCCCCAGCATTTT. Residues: CASRILNQPQHF.